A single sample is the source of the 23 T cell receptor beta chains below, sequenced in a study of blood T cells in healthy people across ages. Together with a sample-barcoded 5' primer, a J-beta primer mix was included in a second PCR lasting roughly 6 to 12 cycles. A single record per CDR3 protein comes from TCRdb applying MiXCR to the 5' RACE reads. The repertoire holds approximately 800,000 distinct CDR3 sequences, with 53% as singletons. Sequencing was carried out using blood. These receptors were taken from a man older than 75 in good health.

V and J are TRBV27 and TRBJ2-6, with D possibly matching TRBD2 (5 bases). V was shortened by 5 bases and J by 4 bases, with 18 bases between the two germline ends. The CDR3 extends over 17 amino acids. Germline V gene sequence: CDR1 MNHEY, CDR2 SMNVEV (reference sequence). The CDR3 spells CASSPSRTGRGANVLTF. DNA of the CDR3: TGTGCCAGCAGTCCATCCCGGACGGGAAGGGGGGCCAACGTCCTGACTTTC. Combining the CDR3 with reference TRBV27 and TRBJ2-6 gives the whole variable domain EAQVTQNPRYLITVTGKKLTVTCSQNMNHEYMSWYRQDPGLGLRQIYYSMNVEVTDKGDVPEGYKVSRKEKRNFPLILESPSPNQTSLYFCASSPSRTGRGANVLTFGAGSRLTVL.

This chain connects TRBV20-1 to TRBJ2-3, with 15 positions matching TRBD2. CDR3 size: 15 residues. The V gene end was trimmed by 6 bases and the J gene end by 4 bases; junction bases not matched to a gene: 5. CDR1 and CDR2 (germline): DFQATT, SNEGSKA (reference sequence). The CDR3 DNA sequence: TGCAGTGCCCGGGGACTAGCGGGAGGCGCAGATACGCAGTATTTT. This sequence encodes CSARGLAGGADTQYF.

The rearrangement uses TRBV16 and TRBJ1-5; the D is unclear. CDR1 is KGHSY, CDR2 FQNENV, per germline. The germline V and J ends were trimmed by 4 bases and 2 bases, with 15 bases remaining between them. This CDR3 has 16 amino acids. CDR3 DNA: TGTGCCAGCAGCCCCCGCCGGACGCCGGGCAATCAGCCCCAGCATTTT. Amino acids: CASSPRRTPGNQPQHF.

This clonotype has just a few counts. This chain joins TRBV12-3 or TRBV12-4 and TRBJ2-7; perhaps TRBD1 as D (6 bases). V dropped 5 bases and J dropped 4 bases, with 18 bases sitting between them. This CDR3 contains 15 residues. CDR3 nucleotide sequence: TGTGCCAGCAGTCTAAGGGGGACCTCACGGTACGAGCAGTACTTC. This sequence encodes CASSLRGTSRYEQYF.

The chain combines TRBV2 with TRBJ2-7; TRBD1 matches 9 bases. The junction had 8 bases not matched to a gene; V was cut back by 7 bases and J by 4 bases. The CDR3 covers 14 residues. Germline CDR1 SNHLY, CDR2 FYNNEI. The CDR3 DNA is TGTGCCAGCATAAGGGACAGGGTACAGTACGAGCAGTACTTC. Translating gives CASIRDRVQYEQYF.

This chain's CDR3 is CASSGVGVYNEQFF. The CDR3 coding sequence is TGTGCCAGCAGCGGGGTTGGGGTTTACAATGAGCAGTTCTTC. The V and J genes are TRBV3-1 and TRBJ2-1; D not resolved. The CDR3 has 14 amino acids. The ends were cut back, 5 bases at V and 4 bases at J, with 12 bases in the middle. The germline CDR1 and CDR2 sequences are LGHDT and YNNKEL (reference sequence).

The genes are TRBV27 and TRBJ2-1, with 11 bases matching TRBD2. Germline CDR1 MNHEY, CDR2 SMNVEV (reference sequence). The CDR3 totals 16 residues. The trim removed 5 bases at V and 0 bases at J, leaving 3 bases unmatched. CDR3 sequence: CASSDGLAGSYNEQFF. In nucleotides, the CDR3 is TGTGCCAGCAGTGACGGACTAGCGGGCTCCTACAATGAGCAGTTCTTC.

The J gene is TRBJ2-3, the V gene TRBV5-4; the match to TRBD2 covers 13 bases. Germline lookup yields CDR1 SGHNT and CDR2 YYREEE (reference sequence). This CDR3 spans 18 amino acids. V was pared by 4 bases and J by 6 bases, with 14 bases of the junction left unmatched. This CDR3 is CASSAPRWGTSGTDTQYF. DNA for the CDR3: TGTGCCAGCAGCGCACCCCGGTGGGGGACTAGCGGGACGGATACGCAGTATTTT.

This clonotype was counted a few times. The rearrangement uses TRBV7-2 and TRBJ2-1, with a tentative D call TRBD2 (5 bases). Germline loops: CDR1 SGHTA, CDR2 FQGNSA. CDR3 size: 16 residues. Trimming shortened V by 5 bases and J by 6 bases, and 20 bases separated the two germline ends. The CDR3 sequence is CASSPGGGLYRNEQFF. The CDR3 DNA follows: TGTGCCAGCAGCCCTGGAGGCGGTCTCTACCGCAATGAGCAGTTCTTC.

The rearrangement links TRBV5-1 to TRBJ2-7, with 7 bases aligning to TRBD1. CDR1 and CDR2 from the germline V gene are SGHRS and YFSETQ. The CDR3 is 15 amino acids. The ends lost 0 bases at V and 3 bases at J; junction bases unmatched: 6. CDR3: CASSLGPAGGYEQYF. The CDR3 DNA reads TGCGCCAGCAGCTTGGGCCCCGCAGGGGGCTACGAGCAGTACTTC.

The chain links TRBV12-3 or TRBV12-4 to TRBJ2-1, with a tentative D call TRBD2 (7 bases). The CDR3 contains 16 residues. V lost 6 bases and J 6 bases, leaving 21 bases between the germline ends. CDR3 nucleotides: TGTGCCAGCAGCCGCCGGGGGGCTTCTGGATCCAATGAGCAGTTCTTC. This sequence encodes CASSRRGASGSNEQFF.

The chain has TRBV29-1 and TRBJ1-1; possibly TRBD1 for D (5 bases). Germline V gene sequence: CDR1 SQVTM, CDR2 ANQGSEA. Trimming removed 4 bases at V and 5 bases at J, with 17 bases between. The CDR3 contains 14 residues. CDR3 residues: CSVGSGGVWTEAFF. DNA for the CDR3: TGCAGCGTTGGTTCTGGGGGGGTGTGGACTGAAGCTTTCTTT.

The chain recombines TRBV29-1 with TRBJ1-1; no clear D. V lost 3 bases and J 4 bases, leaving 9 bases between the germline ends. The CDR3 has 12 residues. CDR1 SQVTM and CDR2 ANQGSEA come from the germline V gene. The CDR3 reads CSVDLAATEAFF. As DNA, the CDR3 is TGCAGCGTTGATTTGGCAGCCACTGAAGCTTTCTTT.

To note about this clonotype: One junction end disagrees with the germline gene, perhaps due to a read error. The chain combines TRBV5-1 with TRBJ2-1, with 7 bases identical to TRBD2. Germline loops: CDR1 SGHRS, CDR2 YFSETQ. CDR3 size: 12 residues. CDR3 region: CPSSLGGNEQFF. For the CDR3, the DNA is TGCCCCAGCAGCTTGGGAGGGAATGAGCAGTTCTTC.

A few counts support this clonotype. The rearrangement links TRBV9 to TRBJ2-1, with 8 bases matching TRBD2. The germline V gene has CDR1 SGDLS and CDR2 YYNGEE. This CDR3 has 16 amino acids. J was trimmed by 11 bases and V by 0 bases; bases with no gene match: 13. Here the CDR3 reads CASSVDTSGHLRQQFF. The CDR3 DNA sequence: TGTGCCAGCAGCGTAGATACTAGCGGACACCTCAGGCAGCAGTTCTTC.

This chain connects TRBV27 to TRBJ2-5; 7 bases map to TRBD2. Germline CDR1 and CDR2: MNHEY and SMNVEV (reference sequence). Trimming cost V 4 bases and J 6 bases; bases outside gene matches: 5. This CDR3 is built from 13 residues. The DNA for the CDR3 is TGTGCCAGCAGTTGGGAGGGTGTAAAGACCCAGTACTTC. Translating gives CASSWEGVKTQYF.

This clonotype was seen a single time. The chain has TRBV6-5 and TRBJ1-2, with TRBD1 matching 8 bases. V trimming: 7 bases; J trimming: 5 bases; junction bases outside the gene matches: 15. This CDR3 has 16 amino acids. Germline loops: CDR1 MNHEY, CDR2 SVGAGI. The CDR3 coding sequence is TGTGCCAGCACTCCGGGGACTGGACAGGGAGGGTATGGCTACACCTTC. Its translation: CASTPGTGQGGYGYTF.

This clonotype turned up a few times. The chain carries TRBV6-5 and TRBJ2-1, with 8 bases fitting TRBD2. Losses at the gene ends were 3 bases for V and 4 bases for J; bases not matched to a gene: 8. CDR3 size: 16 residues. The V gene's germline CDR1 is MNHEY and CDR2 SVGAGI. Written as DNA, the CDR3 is TGTGCCAGCAGTTATGAGAGTAGCGGGATTTACAATGAGCAGTTCTTC. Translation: CASSYESSGIYNEQFF.

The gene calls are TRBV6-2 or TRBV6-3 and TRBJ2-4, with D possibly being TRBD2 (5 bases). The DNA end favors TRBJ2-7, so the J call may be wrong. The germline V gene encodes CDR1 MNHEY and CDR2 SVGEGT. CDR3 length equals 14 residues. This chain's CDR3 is CASSYSNVAYEQYF. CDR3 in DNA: TGTGCCAGCAGTTACTCGAATGTAGCGTACGAGCAGTACTTC.

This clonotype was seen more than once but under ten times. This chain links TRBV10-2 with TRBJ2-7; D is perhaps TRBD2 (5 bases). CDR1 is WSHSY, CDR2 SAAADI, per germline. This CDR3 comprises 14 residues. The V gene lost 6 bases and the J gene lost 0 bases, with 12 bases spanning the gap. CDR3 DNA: TGCGCCAGCAGGCCTGTGGGGAGCTCCTACGAGCAGTACTTC. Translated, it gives CASRPVGSSYEQYF.

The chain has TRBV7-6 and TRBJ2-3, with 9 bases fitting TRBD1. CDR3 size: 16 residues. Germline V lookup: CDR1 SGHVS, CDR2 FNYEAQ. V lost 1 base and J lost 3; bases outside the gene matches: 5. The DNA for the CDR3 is TGTGCCAGCAGCTTAGGTCGGACAGGGGTTACAGATACGCAGTATTTT. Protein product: CASSLGRTGVTDTQYF.

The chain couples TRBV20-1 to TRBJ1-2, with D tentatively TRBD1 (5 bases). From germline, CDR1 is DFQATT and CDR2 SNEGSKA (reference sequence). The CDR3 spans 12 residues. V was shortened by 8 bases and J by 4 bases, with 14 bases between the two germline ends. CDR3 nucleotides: TGCAGTACCACCTGGGACGGCTATGGCTACACCTTC. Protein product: CSTTWDGYGYTF.

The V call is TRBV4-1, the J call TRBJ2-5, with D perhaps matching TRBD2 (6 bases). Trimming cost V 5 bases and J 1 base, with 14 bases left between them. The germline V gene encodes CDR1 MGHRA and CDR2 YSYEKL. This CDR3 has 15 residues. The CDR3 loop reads CASSWSRDFQETQYF. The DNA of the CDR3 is TGCGCCAGCAGCTGGAGCAGGGACTTCCAAGAGACCCAGTACTTC.